Detailed here is one T cell receptor (beta chain). Antigen specificity is unknown. These data belong to a study of cytomegalovirus exposure and HLA in healthy donors. The primer mix had 60 Vbeta and 13 Jbeta primers. Assay: immunoSEQ multiplex PCR; the TCRdb copy retains only in-frame clones and omits some. The sample lists 120,000 or so clones, over 60% occurring once. Germline V lookup: CDR1 SGHRS, CDR2 YFSETQ. CDR3 size: 14 residues. Trimming cost V 1 base and J 1 base, with 8 bases left between them. General study findings and limits: A later analysis showed that HLA-associated TCR beta chains had undergone more clonal expansion than equally common others.

The V gene is TRBV5-1, the J gene TRBJ1-2; possibly TRBD1 for D (5 bases). This clonotype was sampled from a man in his thirties or forties in good health and CMV-seronegative. The specimen sequenced was PBMCs. The CDR3 protein is CASSLFGGNYGYTF. In DNA form, the CDR3 reads TGCGCCAGCAGCTTGTTCGGGGGTAACTATGGCTACACCTTC. Using reference TRBV5-1 and TRBJ1-2 for the parts outside the CDR3, the full variable domain is KAGVTQTPRYLIKTRGQQVTLSCSPISGHRSVSWYQQTPGQGLQFLFEYFSETQRNKGNFPGRFSGRQFSNSRSEMNVSTLELGDSALYLCASSLFGGNYGYTFGSGTRLTVV.